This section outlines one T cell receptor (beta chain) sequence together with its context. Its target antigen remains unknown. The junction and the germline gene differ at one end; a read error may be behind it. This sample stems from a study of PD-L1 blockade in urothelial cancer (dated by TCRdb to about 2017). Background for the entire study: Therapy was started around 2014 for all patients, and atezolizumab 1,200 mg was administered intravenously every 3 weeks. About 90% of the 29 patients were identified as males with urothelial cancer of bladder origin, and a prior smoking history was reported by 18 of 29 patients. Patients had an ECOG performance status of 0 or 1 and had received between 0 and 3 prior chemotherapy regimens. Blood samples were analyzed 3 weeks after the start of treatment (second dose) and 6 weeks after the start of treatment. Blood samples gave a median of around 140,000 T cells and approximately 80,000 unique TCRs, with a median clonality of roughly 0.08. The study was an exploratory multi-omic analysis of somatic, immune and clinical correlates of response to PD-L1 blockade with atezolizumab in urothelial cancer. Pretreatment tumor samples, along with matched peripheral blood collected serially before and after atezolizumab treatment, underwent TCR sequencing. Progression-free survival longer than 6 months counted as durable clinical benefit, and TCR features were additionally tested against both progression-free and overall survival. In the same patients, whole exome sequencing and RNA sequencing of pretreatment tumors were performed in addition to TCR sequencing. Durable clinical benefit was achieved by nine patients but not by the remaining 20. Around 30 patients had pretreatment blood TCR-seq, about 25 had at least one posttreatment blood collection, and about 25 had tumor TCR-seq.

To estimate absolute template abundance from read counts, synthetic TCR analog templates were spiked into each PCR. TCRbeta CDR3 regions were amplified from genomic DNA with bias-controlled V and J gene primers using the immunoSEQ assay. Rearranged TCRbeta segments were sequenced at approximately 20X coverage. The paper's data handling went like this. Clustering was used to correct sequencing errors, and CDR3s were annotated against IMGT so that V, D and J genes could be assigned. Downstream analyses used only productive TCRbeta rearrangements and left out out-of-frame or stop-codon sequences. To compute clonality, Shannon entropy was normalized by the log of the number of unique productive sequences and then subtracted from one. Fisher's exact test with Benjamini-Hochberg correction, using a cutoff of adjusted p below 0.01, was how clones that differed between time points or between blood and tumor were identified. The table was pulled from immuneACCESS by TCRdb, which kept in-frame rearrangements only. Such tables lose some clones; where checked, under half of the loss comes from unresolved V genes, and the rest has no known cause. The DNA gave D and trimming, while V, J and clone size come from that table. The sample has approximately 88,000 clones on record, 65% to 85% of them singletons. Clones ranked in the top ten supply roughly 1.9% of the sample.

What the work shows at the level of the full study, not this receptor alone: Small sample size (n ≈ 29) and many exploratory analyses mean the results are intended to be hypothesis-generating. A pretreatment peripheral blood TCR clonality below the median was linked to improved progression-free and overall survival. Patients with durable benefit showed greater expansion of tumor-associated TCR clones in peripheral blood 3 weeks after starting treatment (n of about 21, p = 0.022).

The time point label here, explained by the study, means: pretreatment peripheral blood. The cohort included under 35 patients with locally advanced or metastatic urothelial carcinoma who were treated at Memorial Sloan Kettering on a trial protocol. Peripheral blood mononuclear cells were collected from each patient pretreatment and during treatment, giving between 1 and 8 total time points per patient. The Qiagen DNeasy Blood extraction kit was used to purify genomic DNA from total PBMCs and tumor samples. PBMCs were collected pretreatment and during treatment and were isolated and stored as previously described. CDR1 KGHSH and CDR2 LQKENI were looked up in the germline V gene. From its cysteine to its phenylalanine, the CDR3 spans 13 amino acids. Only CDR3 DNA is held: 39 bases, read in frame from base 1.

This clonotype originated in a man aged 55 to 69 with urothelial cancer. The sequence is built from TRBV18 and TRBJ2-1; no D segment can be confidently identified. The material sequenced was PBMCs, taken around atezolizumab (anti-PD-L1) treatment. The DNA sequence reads TGTGCCAGCTCCCCACCAACTCCGAGTGAGCAGTTCTTC. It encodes CASSPPTPSEQFF.